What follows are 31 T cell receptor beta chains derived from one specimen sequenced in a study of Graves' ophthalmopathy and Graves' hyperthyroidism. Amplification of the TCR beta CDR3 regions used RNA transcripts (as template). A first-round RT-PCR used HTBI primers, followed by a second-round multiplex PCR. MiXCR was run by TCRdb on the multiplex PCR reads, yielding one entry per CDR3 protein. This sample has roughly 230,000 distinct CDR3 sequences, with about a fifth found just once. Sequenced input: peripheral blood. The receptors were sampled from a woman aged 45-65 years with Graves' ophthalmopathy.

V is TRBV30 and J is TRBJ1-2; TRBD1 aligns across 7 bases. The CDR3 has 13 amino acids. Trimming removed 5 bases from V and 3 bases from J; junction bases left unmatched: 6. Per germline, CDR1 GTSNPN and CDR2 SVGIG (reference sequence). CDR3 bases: TGTGCCTGGGGAACCGGGACAGACTATGGCTACACCTTC. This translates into CAWGTGTDYGYTF. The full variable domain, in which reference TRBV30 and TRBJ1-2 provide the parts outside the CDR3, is SQTIHQWPATLVQPVGSPLSLECTVEGTSNPNLYWYRQAAGRGLQLLFYSVGIGQISSEVPQNLSASRPQDRQFILSSKKLLLSDSGFYLCAWGTGTDYGYTFGSGTRLTVV.

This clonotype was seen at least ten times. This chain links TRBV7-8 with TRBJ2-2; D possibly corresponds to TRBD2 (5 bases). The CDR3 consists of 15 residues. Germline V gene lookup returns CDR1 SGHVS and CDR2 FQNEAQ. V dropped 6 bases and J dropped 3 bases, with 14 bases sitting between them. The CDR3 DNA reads TGTGCCAGCAGACCAAGCGGAGGTTACACCGGGGAGCTGTTTTTT. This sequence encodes CASRPSGGYTGELFF.

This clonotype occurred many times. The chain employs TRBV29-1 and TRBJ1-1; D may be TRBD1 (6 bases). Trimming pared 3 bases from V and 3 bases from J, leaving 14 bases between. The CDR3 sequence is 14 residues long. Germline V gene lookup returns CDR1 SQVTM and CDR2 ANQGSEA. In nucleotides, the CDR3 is TGCAGCGTTGAGCAGGGGAGCCCCTACACTGAAGCTTTCTTT. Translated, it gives CSVEQGSPYTEAFF.

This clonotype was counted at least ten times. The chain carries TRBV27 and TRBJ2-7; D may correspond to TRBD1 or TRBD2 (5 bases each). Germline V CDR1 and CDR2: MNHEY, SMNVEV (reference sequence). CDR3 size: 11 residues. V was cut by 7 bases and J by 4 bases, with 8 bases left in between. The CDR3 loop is CASTGRYEQYF. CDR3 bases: TGTGCCAGCACGGGACGGTACGAGCAGTACTTC.

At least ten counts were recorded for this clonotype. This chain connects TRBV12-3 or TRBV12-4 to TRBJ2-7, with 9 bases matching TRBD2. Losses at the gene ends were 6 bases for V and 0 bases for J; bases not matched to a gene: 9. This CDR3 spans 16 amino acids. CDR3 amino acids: CASRPYLAGSSYEQYF. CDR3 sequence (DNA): TGTGCCAGCAGACCCTATCTAGCGGGGAGCTCCTACGAGCAGTACTTC.

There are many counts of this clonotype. CDR3 loop: CASSLTLGNIQYF. CDR3 sequence (DNA): TGTGCCAGCAGTCTGACCCTGGGGAACATTCAGTACTTC. This chain uses TRBV12-3 or TRBV12-4 with TRBJ2-4; no definite D call. This CDR3 is 13 amino acids long. The germline V and J ends were trimmed by 5 bases and 7 bases, with 12 bases remaining between them.

CDR3 in amino acids: CSARARLAGTAYEQYF. For the CDR3, the DNA is TGCAGTGCTAGAGCCAGACTAGCGGGGACCGCCTACGAGCAGTACTTC. V is TRBV20-1 and J is TRBJ2-7, with 11 bases fitting TRBD2. The CDR3 length is 16 residues. Per germline, CDR1 DFQATT and CDR2 SNEGSKA (reference sequence). V lost 1 base, J lost 2 bases, and 7 bases stayed unmatched.

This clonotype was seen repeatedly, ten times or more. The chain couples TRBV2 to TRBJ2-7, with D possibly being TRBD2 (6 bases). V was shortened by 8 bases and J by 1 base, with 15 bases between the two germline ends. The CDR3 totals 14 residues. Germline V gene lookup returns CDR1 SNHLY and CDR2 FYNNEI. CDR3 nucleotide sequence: TGTGCCAGCCTTGGGACTTTATCTTCCTACGAGCAGTACTTC. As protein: CASLGTLSSYEQYF. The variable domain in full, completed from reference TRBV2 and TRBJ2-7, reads EPEVTQTPSHQVTQMGQEVILRCVPISNHLYFYWYRQILGQKVEFLVSFYNNEISEKSEIFDDQFSVERPDGSNFTLKIRSTKLEDSAMYFCASLGTLSSYEQYFGPGTRLTVT.

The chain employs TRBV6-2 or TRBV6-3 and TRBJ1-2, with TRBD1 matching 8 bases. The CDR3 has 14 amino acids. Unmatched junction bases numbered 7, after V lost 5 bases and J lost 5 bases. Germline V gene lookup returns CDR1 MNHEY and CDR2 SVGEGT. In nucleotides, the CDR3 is TGTGCCAGCAGTGACTGGACAGGGCCGTATGGCTACACCTTC. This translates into CASSDWTGPYGYTF.

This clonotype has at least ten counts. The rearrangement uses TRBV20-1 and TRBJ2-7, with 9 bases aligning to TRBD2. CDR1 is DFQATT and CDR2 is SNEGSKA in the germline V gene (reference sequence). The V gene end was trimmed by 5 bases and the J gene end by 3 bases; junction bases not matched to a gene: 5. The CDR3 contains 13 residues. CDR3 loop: CSAHGTSHYEQYF. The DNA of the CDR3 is TGCAGTGCTCACGGGACTAGCCACTACGAGCAGTACTTC.

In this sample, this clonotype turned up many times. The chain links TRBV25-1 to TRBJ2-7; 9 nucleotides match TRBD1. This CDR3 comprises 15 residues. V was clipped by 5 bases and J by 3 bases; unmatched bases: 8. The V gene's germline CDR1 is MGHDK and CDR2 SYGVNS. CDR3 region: CASSSGQGMLYEQYF. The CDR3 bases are TGTGCCAGCAGTTCGGGACAGGGTATGCTCTACGAGCAGTACTTC.

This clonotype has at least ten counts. Written as DNA, the CDR3 is TGTGCCAGCAGTGAACGACACAGTATCTACGAGCAGTACTTC. It yields the protein CASSERHSIYEQYF. This chain connects TRBV2 to TRBJ2-7, with D hard to call. CDR3 length equals 14 residues. Germline assignment: CDR1 SNHLY and CDR2 FYNNEI. Trimming took 2 bases from V and 3 from J, leaving 11 bases between them.

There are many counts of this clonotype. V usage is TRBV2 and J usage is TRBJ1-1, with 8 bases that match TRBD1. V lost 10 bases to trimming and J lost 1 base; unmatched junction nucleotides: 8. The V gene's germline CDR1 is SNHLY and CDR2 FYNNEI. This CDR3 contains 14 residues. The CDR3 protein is CATTFDRGNTEAFF. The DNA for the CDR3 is TGTGCCACCACCTTTGACAGGGGGAACACTGAAGCTTTCTTT.

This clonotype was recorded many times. CDR3 region: CASSYRGADGAPEAFF. The CDR3 DNA sequence: TGTGCCAGCAGTTACCGGGGAGCAGATGGAGCGCCTGAAGCTTTCTTT. This chain links TRBV6-5 with TRBJ1-1; no definite D call. Trimming removed 2 bases from V and 6 bases from J, with 19 bases in between. This CDR3 is 16 amino acids long. CDR1 and CDR2 (germline): MNHEY, SVGAGI.

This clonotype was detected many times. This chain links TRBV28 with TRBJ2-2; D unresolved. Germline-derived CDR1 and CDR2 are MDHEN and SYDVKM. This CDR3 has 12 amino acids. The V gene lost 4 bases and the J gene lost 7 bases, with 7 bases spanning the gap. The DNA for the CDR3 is TGTGCCAGCAGTTCGTCCATCGGGGAGCTGTTTTTT. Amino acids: CASSSSIGELFF.

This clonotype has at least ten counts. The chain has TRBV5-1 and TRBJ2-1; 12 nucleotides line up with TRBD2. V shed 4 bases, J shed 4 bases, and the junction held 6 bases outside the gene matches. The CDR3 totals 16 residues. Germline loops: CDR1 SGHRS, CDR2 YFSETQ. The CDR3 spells CASSTRLAGVYNEQFF. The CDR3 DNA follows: TGCGCCAGCAGCACAAGACTAGCGGGAGTATACAATGAGCAGTTCTTC. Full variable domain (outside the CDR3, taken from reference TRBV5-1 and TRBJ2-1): KAGVTQTPRYLIKTRGQQVTLSCSPISGHRSVSWYQQTPGQGLQFLFEYFSETQRNKGNFPGRFSGRQFSNSRSEMNVSTLELGDSALYLCASSTRLAGVYNEQFFGPGTRLTVL.

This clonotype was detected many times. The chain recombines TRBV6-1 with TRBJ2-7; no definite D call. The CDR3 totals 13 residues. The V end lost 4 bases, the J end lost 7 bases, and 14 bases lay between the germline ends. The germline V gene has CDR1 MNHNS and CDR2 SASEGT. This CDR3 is CASSGTAGREQYF. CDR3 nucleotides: TGTGCCAGCAGTGGGACGGCAGGCAGGGAGCAGTACTTC.

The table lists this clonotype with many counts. This CDR3 is CASANRGFSEAFF. CDR3 coding DNA: TGTGCCAGCGCGAACAGGGGATTTTCTGAAGCTTTCTTT. The chain employs TRBV27 and TRBJ1-1, with 7 bases that match TRBD1. The junction had 9 bases not matched to a gene; V was cut back by 8 bases and J by 6 bases. Germline V gene sequence: CDR1 MNHEY, CDR2 SMNVEV (reference sequence). CDR3 length: 13 amino acids.

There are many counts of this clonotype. This CDR3 is CASSQRLAGVGNEQYF. In DNA form, the CDR3 reads TGCGCCAGCAGCCAACGACTAGCGGGAGTTGGGAACGAGCAGTACTTC. The chain employs TRBV4-1 and TRBJ2-7; 12 positions agree with TRBD2. CDR1 is MGHRA, CDR2 YSYEKL, per germline. Germline trimming cut 2 bases from V and 5 bases from J; bases unmatched to any gene: 7. The CDR3 runs 16 residues.

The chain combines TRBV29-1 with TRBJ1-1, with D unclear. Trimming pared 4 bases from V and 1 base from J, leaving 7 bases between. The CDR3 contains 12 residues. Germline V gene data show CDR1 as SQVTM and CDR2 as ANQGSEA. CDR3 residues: CSVGKGNTEAFF. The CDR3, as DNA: TGCAGCGTTGGTAAGGGGAACACTGAAGCTTTCTTT.

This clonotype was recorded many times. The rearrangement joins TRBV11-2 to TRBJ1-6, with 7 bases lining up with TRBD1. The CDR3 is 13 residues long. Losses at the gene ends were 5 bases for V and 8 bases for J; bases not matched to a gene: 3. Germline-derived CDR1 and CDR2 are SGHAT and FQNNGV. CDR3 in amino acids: CASSGTADSPLHF. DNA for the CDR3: TGTGCCAGCAGCGGGACAGCGGATTCACCCCTCCACTTT.

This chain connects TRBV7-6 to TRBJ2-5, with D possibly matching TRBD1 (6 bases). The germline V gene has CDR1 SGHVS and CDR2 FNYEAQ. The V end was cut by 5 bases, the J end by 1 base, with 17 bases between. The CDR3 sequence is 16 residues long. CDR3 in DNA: TGTGCCAGCAGCGGGGGCAGAATTACGTCCCAAGAGACCCAGTACTTC. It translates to CASSGGRITSQETQYF.

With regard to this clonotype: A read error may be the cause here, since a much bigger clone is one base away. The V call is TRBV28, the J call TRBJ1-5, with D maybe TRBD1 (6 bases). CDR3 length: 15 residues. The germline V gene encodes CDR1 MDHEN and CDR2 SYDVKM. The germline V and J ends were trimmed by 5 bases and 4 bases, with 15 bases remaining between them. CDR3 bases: TGTGCCAGCAGTAAAAGGACAGCAGTTAATCAGCCCCAGCATTTT. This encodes CASSKRTAVNQPQHF.

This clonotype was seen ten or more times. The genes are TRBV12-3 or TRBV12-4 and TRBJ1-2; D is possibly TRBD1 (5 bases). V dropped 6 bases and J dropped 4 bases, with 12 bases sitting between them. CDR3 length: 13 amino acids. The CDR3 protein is CASRTGTVYGYTF. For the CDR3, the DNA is TGTGCCAGCAGAACCGGGACGGTCTATGGCTACACCTTC.

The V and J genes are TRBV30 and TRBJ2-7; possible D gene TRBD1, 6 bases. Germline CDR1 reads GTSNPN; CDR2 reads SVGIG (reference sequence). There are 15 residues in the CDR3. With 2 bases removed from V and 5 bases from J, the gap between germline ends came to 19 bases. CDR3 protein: CAWSPQQGVRHEQYF. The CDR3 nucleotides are TGTGCCTGGAGTCCCCAACAGGGTGTTCGCCACGAGCAGTACTTC.

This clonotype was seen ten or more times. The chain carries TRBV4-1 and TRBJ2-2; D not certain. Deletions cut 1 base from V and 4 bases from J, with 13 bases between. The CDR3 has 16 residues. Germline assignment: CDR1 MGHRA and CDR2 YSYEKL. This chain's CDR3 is CASSQGASLGTGELFF. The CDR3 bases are TGCGCCAGCAGCCAAGGGGCCAGCCTCGGCACCGGGGAGCTGTTTTTT.

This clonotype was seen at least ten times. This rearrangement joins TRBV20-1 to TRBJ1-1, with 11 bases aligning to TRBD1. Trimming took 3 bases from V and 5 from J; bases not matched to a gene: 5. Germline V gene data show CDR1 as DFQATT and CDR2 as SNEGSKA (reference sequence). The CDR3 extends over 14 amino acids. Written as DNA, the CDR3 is TGCAGTGCTAGTAGGACAGGGGGCAGAACTGAAGCTTTCTTT. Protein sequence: CSASRTGGRTEAFF.

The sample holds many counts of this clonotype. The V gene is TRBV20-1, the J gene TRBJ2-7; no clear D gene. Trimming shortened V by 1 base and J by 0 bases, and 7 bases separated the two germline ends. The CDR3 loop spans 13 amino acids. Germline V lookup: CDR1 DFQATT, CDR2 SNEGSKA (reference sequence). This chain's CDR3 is CSARAPSSYEQYF. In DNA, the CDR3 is TGCAGTGCTAGAGCTCCTAGCTCCTACGAGCAGTACTTC.

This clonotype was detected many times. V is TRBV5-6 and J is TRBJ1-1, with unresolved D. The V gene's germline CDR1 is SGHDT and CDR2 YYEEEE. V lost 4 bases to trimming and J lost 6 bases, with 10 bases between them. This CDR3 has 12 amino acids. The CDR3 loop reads CASSGRSAEAFF. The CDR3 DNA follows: TGTGCCAGCAGCGGACGATCCGCTGAAGCTTTCTTT.

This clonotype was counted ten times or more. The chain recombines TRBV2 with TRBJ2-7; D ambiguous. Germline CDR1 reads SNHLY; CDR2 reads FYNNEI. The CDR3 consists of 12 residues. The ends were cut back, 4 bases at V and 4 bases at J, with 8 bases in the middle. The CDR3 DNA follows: TGTGCCAGCAGTGTTACAGTTTACGAGCAGTACTTC. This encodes CASSVTVYEQYF.

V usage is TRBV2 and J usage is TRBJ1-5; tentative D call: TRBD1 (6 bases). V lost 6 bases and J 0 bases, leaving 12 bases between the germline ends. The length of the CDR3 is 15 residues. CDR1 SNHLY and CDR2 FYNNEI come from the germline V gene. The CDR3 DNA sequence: TGTGCCAGCAGCGGGGGGGGGCTTAGCAATCAGCCCCAGCATTTT. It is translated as CASSGGGLSNQPQHF.